Presented here are 24 T cell receptor beta chains from one specimen sequenced in a study of regulatory T cells in long-lasting Graves disease. According to the study, TCR beta libraries were built with iRepertoire HTBI primers and CDR3-region Arm-PCR. One entry per CDR3 protein results from TCRdb running MiXCR on the multiplex PCR reads. In the table there are roughly 400,000 distinct CDR3 sequences, roughly 21% of which are singletons. Time point noted: persistent/refractory GD, antithyroid drugs over 5 years with positive TRAb. With RNA extracted from PBMCs as input, the TCR library was made. Sequencing used peripheral blood mononuclear cells (PBMCs), obtained when the disease was refractory, from a patient treated with antithyroid drugs. Receptor source: a female donor with Graves disease.

Ten or more counts support this clonotype. This chain joins TRBV14 and TRBJ2-7; 7 nucleotides agree with TRBD1. The J segment lost 6 bases and the V segment lost 3 bases, leaving 11 bases of the junction unmatched. The germline V gene encodes CDR1 SGHDN and CDR2 FVKESK. This CDR3 contains 15 residues. The CDR3 bases are TGTGCCAGCAGCCAGTACCGGGGACAGCTACCCGAGCAGTACTTC. Its protein product is CASSQYRGQLPEQYF.

This clonotype has ten or more counts. The rearrangement links TRBV3-1 to TRBJ2-7; 8 bases line up with TRBD2. The CDR3 is 16 residues long. Looked up from germline, CDR1 is LGHDT and CDR2 is YNNKEL (reference sequence). V gave up 6 bases and J gave up 4 bases; unmatched junction bases: 14. Written as DNA, the CDR3 is TGTGCCAGCAGACAAAGACAGCGGGAGCAGGGATACGAGCAGTACTTC. It encodes CASRQRQREQGYEQYF.

The rearrangement joins TRBV18 to TRBJ1-4, with D perhaps matching TRBD1 (6 bases). V gave up 3 bases and J gave up 10 bases, with 21 bases separating them. The CDR3 length is 16 residues. Germline V gives CDR1 KGHSH, CDR2 LQKENI. The CDR3 is CASSPTSGRGGGKLFF. CDR3 nucleotides: TGTGCCAGCTCACCGACCTCGGGCAGGGGTGGCGGAAAACTGTTTTTT.

This clonotype was detected ten times or more. A read error may explain this, as a much larger clone is one base away. J is TRBJ1-2 and V is TRBV2; D is unclear. The germline V gene encodes CDR1 SNHLY and CDR2 FYNNEI. CDR3 length equals 11 residues. Deletions cut 3 bases from V and 3 bases from J, with 2 bases between. CDR3 nucleotides: TGTGCCAGCAGTGACGACTATGGCTACACCTTC. Its translation: CASSDDYGYTF.

This rearrangement joins TRBV12-3 or TRBV12-4 to TRBJ2-3; the D gene is possibly TRBD2 (7 bases). V lost 3 bases, J lost 4 bases, and 14 bases lay in between. This CDR3 is built from 15 residues. The CDR3 DNA reads as TGTGCCAGCAGTTTGAAGGGGGGGATCCCAGATACGCAGTATTTT. Its protein product is CASSLKGGIPDTQYF.

This clonotype has a count of ten or more. This chain joins TRBV6-1 and TRBJ2-2, with D possibly being TRBD1 (6 bases). Deletions cut 6 bases from V and 5 bases from J, with 28 bases between. CDR1 and CDR2 (germline): MNHNS, SASEGT. The CDR3 runs to 19 residues. CDR3: CASRRTPGQPALGTGELFF. In DNA, the CDR3 is TGTGCCAGCAGACGCACTCCGGGACAACCGGCCTTGGGAACCGGGGAGCTGTTTTTT.

There are many counts of this clonotype. The chain recombines TRBV11-2 with TRBJ1-1, with unresolved D. V gave up 1 base and J gave up 3 bases, with 12 bases separating them. In germline, CDR1 is SGHAT, CDR2 FQNNGV. This CDR3 is 15 amino acids long. The CDR3 bases are TGTGCCAGCAGCTTAGTCCCTGGAGGACACACTGAAGCTTTCTTT. Its protein product is CASSLVPGGHTEAFF.

There are many counts of this clonotype. This may come from a read error, since a much larger clone is one base off. The chain combines TRBV9 with TRBJ2-5; D not resolved. This CDR3 comprises 12 residues. The germline V gene encodes CDR1 SGDLS and CDR2 YYNGEE. The V end lost 3 bases, the J end lost 0 bases, and 3 bases lay between the germline ends. The CDR3 loop is CASSADQETQYF. CDR3 coding DNA: TGTGCCAGCAGCGCGGACCAAGAGACCCAGTACTTC.

This clonotype was seen repeatedly, ten times or more. The chain joins TRBV11-2 to TRBJ2-7, with D perhaps assigned TRBD1 or TRBD2 (5 bases each). The V and J ends lost 4 bases and 2 bases respectively, with 15 bases between them. The CDR3 length is 15 residues. Germline-derived CDR1 and CDR2 are SGHAT and FQNNGV. In DNA, the CDR3 is TGTGCCAGCAGCTCAGAGGGGCAGCAAACCTACGAGCAGTACTTC. It encodes CASSSEGQQTYEQYF. Full variable domain (outside the CDR3, taken from reference TRBV11-2 and TRBJ2-7): EAGVAQSPRYKIIEKRQSVAFWCNPISGHATLYWYQQILGQGPKLLIQFQNNGVVDDSQLPKDRFSAERLKGVDSTLKIQPAKLEDSAVYLCASSSEGQQTYEQYFGPGTRLTVT.

This chain joins TRBV28 and TRBJ1-3; no clear D gene. Germline V gene sequence: CDR1 MDHEN, CDR2 SYDVKM. The CDR3 has 13 residues. The V and J ends lost 4 bases and 1 base respectively, with 5 bases between them. CDR3 coding DNA: TGTGCCAGCAGTTATGGTTCTGGAAACACCATATATTTT. This sequence encodes CASSYGSGNTIYF.

The chain employs TRBV3-1 and TRBJ1-1; D call uncertain. This CDR3 contains 16 residues. Germline CDR1 reads LGHDT; CDR2 reads YNNKEL (reference sequence). With 4 bases removed from V and 1 base from J, the gap between germline ends came to 16 bases. In DNA, the CDR3 is TGTGCCAGCAGCCCCATCTCGGGGATTGCGAACACTGAAGCTTTCTTT. Its protein is CASSPISGIANTEAFF.

This clonotype was recorded many times. This chain links TRBV11-2 with TRBJ2-7; TRBD1 matches at 7 bases. V lost 5 bases, J lost 3 bases, and 7 bases stayed unmatched. Germline V gives CDR1 SGHAT, CDR2 FQNNGV. The CDR3 is 14 amino acids. The CDR3 region is CASSVVSGGYEQYF. The CDR3 DNA sequence: TGTGCCAGCAGCGTGGTGTCAGGGGGCTACGAGCAGTACTTC. Full variable domain (missing parts from reference TRBV11-2 and TRBJ2-7): EAGVAQSPRYKIIEKRQSVAFWCNPISGHATLYWYQQILGQGPKLLIQFQNNGVVDDSQLPKDRFSAERLKGVDSTLKIQPAKLEDSAVYLCASSVVSGGYEQYFGPGTRLTVT.

This clonotype was seen many times. This chain joins TRBV28 and TRBJ1-4, with a weak D call TRBD1 (5 bases). Trimming pared 5 bases from V and 7 bases from J, leaving 14 bases between. Germline V gives CDR1 MDHEN, CDR2 SYDVKM. This CDR3 contains 14 residues. The CDR3: CASSNERDFEKLFF. The DNA for the CDR3 is TGTGCCAGCAGTAACGAGCGGGACTTTGAAAAACTGTTTTTT.

This clonotype was recorded many times. The chain recombines TRBV6-5 with TRBJ1-2; D is uncertain. The germline V gene has CDR1 MNHEY and CDR2 SVGAGI. V gave up 3 bases and J gave up 0 bases, with 8 bases separating them. This CDR3 has 14 amino acids. In nucleotides, the CDR3 is TGTGCCAGCAGTTATTCCGGGACTAACTATGGCTACACCTTC. Amino acid sequence: CASSYSGTNYGYTF.

The chain is built from TRBV18 and TRBJ2-5, with 12 bases identical to TRBD2. The CDR3 sequence is 20 residues long. The germline V gene has CDR1 KGHSH and CDR2 LQKENI. V was pared by 4 bases and J by 2 bases, with 17 bases of the junction left unmatched. The CDR3 DNA sequence: TGTGCCAGCTCACTTTTGACTAGCGGGGGACTTGCGCTCCGACAAGAGACCCAGTACTTC. Translated, it gives CASSLLTSGGLALRQETQYF.

The J gene is TRBJ1-3, the V gene TRBV18, with a weak D call TRBD1 (6 bases). Germline assignment: CDR1 KGHSH and CDR2 LQKENI. V was pared by 6 bases and J by 0 bases, with 9 bases between. CDR3 length equals 14 residues. The CDR3, as DNA: TGTGCCAGCTCTCGAGGGGGCTCTGGAAACACCATATATTTT. Protein product: CASSRGGSGNTIYF.

This clonotype was found many times. The V call is TRBV28, the J call TRBJ2-4, with D possibly matching TRBD1 (6 bases). The CDR3 has 15 amino acids. The germline V gene has CDR1 MDHEN and CDR2 SYDVKM. Trimming removed 5 bases from V and 8 bases from J, with 19 bases in between. The CDR3 region has the DNA TGTGCCAGCAGTGAGGAGGACCAGGGGCGAGACATTCAGTACTTC. Its protein product is CASSEEDQGRDIQYF.

This chain connects TRBV20-1 to TRBJ1-1; D is unclear. Trimming shortened V by 6 bases and J by 11 bases, and 19 bases separated the two germline ends. Germline V gives CDR1 DFQATT, CDR2 SNEGSKA (reference sequence). This CDR3 has 12 residues. The CDR3 nucleotides are TGCAGTGCCTATAAAGGACGGGTAGAGGCTTTCTTT. Protein: CSAYKGRVEAFF.

There are many counts of this clonotype. The chain uses TRBV29-1 and TRBJ1-1; no clear D. V lost 6 bases and J lost 8, with 10 bases in between. The germline gives CDR1 SQVTM, CDR2 ANQGSEA. CDR3 size: 10 residues. CDR3 residues: CSVTGNEAFF. The CDR3 nucleotides are TGCAGCGTCACCGGGAACGAAGCTTTCTTT.

Many counts were recorded for this clonotype. The chain has TRBV24-1 and TRBJ2-2, with D perhaps matching TRBD1 or TRBD2 (5 bases each). CDR1 and CDR2 (germline): KGHDR, SFDVKD. The CDR3 length is 17 residues. V lost 3 bases and J lost 5, with 18 bases in between. CDR3 nucleotide sequence: TGTGCCACCAGTGATCAAAGAGGGGCAGGATATACCGGGGAGCTGTTTTTT. Protein sequence: CATSDQRGAGYTGELFF.

This clonotype is a singleton in its sample. No conserved phenylalanine or tryptophan ends this CDR3, so it is likely a read error. The J gene is TRBJ2-5, the V gene TRBV29-1, with D possibly being TRBD1 (6 bases). Between the trimmed V and J ends, which lost 3 bases and 7 bases, there was a span of 21 bases. Germline V gene sequence: CDR1 SQVTM, CDR2 ANQGSEA. The CDR3 runs to 15 residues. The CDR3 DNA sequence: TGCAGCGTTGAGGATCCCCTTACAGGGTCCGGGACCCAGTACTCC. It codes for CSVEDPLTGSGTQYS.

This clonotype came up many times. The V call is TRBV29-1, the J call TRBJ2-5; D possibly uses TRBD1 or TRBD2 (6 bases each). The CDR3 has 11 residues. Deletions cut 8 bases from V and 6 bases from J, with 13 bases between. The germline CDR1 and CDR2 sequences are SQVTM and ANQGSEA. CDR3 bases: TGCAGCATGGACCGGGGGCAGACCCAGTACTTC. This translates into CSMDRGQTQYF.

This clonotype was detected only a few times. The chain links TRBV28 to TRBJ1-3, with D unresolved. V was cut by 4 bases and J by 0 bases, with 7 bases left in between. The CDR3 spans 14 residues. The germline gives CDR1 MDHEN, CDR2 SYDVKM. This chain's CDR3 is CASSYHSSGNTIYF. The CDR3 DNA follows: TGTGCCAGCAGTTATCACTCCTCTGGAAACACCATATATTTT.

This clonotype was counted between two and nine times. This rearrangement joins TRBV20-1 to TRBJ2-2; 7 positions match TRBD2. Trimming cost V 1 base and J 6 bases; bases outside gene matches: 8. The CDR3 contains 15 residues. Germline assignment: CDR1 DFQATT and CDR2 SNEGSKA (reference sequence). CDR3 coding DNA: TGCAGTGCTAGAGGGCCCACGGGGGGTCCCGGGGAGCTGTTTTTT. Protein sequence: CSARGPTGGPGELFF.